This record concerns one T cell receptor (beta chain) sequence. The target of this receptor is not known. Base quality data are lacking; no much larger clone is found one base away. In the paper's terms, the treatment or condition label means: live attenuated yellow fever vaccine strain. At each blood-draw timepoint, two biological replicates of bulk PBMCs were collected. A standard Ficoll-Paque protocol was used to isolate PBMCs from peripheral blood. TriZol was used to extract RNA from bulk PBMCs, CD4 and CD8 fractions, and dextramer-positive and dextramer-negative fractions. The V and J ends are trimmed by 7 bases and 5 bases, leaving 5 bases between them. Sequences MNHNY (CDR1) and SVGAGI (CDR2) are obtained from the germline V gene (reference sequence). Including cysteine and phenylalanine, the CDR3 has 10 amino acids. Only the CDR3 DNA stays, 30 bases, in frame from base 1. The data were taken from a study of T cells after yellow fever vaccination (dated by TCRdb to the late 2010s). Background on the whole study: The SMART-Seq v4 Ultra Low Input RNA kit was used to prepare libraries from fractions with low cell numbers. Two healthy male donors, one aged 18 to 30 and one aged 30 to 40 years, were included in the cohort. Blood was collected at multiple timepoints before and after primary and secondary immunization, and bulk PBMC replicates and cell subsets were isolated. To follow T-cell clones before and after primary and booster YFV17D yellow fever vaccination, bulk TCR alpha and beta repertoires were sequenced over time.

Overall study results and their limits: Computational filtering was required because FACS-sorted repertoires could contain abundant contaminating clonotypes from the bulk population. After the booster, most of the clones that had expanded following primary vaccination were detected again (just under 97% of CD4 and roughly 88% of CD8), which suggests that memory was broadly maintained. A small fraction of clonotypes appeared in both the CD4 and CD8 compartments, likely as a result of convergent recombination. Compared with the primary T-cell response, the secondary T-cell response was weaker but faster, peaking on day 5 rather than day 15. Because only two donors were included in the study, the extent to which the findings can be generalized is limited.

TCR cDNA was made using 5'RACE template switching, a step that added a universal primer site and unique molecular identifiers. Priming of cDNA synthesis was performed from both the TCR alpha and TCR beta constant segments. Two PCR steps were used to amplify libraries, with sample barcodes and sequencing adapters being added in the second step. Sequencing of libraries was done on Illumina HiSeq 2500 (2x100 bp) or NovaSeq (2x150 bp). From the authors' description of their analysis: Demultiplexing of reads and collapsing into UMI consensus sequences were performed with MIGEC, and V(D)J alignment was carried out with MiXCR. Clonotypes responding to the vaccine were identified with edgeR on replicate PBMC samples, with the criteria of FDR below 0.01 and a log2 fold change above 5 up to day 15. Each bulk clonotype received a CD4 or CD8 identity based on whether the sequenced CD4 or CD8 repertoire contained that clonotype at higher abundance. TCRdb took the public reads, trimmed them with fastp at Q25, ran MiXCR for clone calling and kept in-frame beta chains. Each entry is one CDR3 protein sequence, shown with its most common DNA and genes. The V and J calls were determined by TCRdb, not by the authors. Within this sample are about 400,000 distinct CDR3 sequences, with approximately 10% of them counted one time only. Around 19% of the sample belongs to the ten largest clones.

This material consisted of PBMCs, taken on the day of the first yellow fever vaccination. Here the chain combines TRBV6-6 and TRBJ1-1; no confident D gene assignment can be made. This receptor was identified in a man younger than 35 who received the YFV17D yellow fever vaccine. The sequenced DNA: TGTGCCAGCATGGAAACTGAAGCTTTCTTT. Its amino acids are CASMETEAFF.